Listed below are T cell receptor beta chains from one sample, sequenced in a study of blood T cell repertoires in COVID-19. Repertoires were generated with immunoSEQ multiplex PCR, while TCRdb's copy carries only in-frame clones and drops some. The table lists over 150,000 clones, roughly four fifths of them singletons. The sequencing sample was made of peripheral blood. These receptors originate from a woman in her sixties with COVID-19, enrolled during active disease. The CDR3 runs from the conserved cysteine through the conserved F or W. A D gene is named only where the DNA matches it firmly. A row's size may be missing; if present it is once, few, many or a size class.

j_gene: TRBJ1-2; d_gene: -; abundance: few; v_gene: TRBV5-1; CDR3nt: TGCGCCAGCAGATTAGGCAGGGAGGACTATGGCTACACCTTC; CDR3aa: CASRLGREDYGYTF
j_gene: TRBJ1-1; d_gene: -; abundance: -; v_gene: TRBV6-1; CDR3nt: TGTGCCAGCAGTGAAGAGCGGGGGGGCCCTGAAGCTTTCTTT; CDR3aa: CASSEERGGPEAFF
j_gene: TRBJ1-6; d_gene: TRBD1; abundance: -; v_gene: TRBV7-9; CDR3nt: TGTGCCAGCAGCCCGACAGGGTATAATTCACCCCTCCACTTT; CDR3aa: CASSPTGYNSPLHF
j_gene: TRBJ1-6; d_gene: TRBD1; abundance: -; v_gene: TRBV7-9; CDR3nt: TGTGCCAGCAGCTCCACCCCCTCCGGGACAGTGGTCCATAATTCACCCCTCCACTTT; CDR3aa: CASSSTPSGTVVHNSPLHF
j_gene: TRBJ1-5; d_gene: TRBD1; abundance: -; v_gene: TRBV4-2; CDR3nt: TGTGCCAGCAGCCAATCAGCAGGGGGATCTTCTCAGCCCCAGCATTTT; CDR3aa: CASSQSAGGSSQPQHF
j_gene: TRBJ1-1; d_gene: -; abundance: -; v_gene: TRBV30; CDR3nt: TGTGCCTGGAGTCCGCAGGGTATAGCTGAAGCTTTCTTT; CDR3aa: CAWSPQGIAEAFF
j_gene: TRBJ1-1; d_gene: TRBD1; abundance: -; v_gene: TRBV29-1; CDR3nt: TGCAGCGCTGGGGGGACAGTCAACACTGAAGCTTTCTTT; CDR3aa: CSAGGTVNTEAFF
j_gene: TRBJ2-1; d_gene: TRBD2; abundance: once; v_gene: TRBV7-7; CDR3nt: TGTGCTAGCAGTGGGGGACTAGCTACCTACAATGAGCAGTTCTTC; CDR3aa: CASSGGLATYNEQFF
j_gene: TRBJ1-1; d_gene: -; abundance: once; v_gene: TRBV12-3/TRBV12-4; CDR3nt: TGTGCCAGCAGACAGGGAATGAACACTGAAGCTTTCTTT; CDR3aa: CASRQGMNTEAFF
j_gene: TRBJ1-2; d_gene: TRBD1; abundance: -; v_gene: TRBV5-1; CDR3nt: TGCGCCAGCAACCCAACAGGGGGGGATGGCTACACCTTC; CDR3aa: CASNPTGGDGYTF
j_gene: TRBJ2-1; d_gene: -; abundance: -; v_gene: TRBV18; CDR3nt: TGTGCCAGCTCACCAAGGGGTTGGGATGAGCAGTTCTTC; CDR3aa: CASSPRGWDEQFF
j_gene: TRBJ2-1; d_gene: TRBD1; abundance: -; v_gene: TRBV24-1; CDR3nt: TGTGCCACCAGTGAAGGGACAGTCCCTTACAATGAGCAGTTCTTC; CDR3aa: CATSEGTVPYNEQFF
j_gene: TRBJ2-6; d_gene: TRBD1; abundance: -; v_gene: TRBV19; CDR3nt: TGTGCCAGCCGTCCCGGGACAGGGCCTGGGGCCAACGTCCTGACTTTC; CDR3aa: CASRPGTGPGANVLTF
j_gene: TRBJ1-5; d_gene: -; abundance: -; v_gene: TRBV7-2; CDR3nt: TGTGCCAGCAGCCTGGCAGGGGCTAGCAATCAGCCCCAGCATTTT; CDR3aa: CASSLAGASNQPQHF
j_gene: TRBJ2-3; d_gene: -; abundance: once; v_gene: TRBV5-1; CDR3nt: TGCGCCAGCAGCCTCCAAGCAGGGCACACAGATACGCAGTATTTT; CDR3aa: CASSLQAGHTDTQYF
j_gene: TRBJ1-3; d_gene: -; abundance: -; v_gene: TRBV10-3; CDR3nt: TGTGCCATCAGTGAGTCGCAGCTTGGAGACACCATATATTTT; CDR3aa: CAISESQLGDTIYF
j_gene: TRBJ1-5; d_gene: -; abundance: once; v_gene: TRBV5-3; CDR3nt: TGTGCCAGAAGCTTGGGGGGAGGAGGGAACCAGCCCCAGCATTTT; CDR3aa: CARSLGGGGNQPQHF
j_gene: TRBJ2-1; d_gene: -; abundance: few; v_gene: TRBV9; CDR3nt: TGTGCCAGCAGTGATGGGCCCCACGATGAGCAGTTCTTC; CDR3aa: CASSDGPHDEQFF
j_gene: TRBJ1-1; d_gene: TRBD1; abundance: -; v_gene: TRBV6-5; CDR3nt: TGTGCCAGCAGTTTAAGACAGGGGTCCACTGAAGCTTTCTTT; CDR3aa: CASSLRQGSTEAFF
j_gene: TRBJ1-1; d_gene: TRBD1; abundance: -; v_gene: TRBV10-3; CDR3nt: TGTGCCATAACAGGGGAGCCGAACACTGAAGCTTTCTTT; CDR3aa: CAITGEPNTEAFF
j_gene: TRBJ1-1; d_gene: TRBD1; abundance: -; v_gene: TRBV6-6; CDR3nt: TGTGCCACCCGGACAGGGTATATCGCTGAAGCTTTCTTT; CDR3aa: CATRTGYIAEAFF
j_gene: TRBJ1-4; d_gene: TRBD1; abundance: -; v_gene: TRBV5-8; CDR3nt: TGTGCCAGCAGCTTGGGGATTACAGACAGGGAACTGTTTTTT; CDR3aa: CASSLGITDRELFF
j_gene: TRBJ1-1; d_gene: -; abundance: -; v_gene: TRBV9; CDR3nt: TGTGCCAGCAGCCTATCCGGGATCATGAACACTGAAGCTTTCTTT; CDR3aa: CASSLSGIMNTEAFF
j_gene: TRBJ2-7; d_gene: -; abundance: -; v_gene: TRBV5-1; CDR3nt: TGCGCCAGCAGGTCTGGGCGGGACTCCTACGAGCAGTACTTC; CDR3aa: CASRSGRDSYEQYF
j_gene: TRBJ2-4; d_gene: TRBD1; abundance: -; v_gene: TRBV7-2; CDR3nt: TGTGCCAGCACCTTAGGGAGGACAGGGGAAAACATTCAGTACTTC; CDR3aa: CASTLGRTGENIQYF
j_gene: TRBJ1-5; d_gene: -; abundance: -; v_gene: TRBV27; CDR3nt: TGTGCCAGCAGTCTCCAGGGTTTCGGCAATCAGCCCCAGCATTTT; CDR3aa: CASSLQGFGNQPQHF
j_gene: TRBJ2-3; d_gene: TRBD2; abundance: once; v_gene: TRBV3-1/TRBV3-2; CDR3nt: TGTGCCAGCAGCCTGCGGGGGGGCAGGGATACGCAGTATTTT; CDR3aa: CASSLRGGRDTQYF
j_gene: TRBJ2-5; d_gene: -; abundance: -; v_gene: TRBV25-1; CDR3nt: TGTGCCAGCAGTGAATCCCCGGGTTGGGAGACCCAGTACTTC; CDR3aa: CASSESPGWETQYF
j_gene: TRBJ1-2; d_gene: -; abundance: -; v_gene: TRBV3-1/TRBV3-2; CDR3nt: TGTGCCAGCAGCCCGAGGGGGACCAGCTATGGCTACACCTTC; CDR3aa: CASSPRGTSYGYTF
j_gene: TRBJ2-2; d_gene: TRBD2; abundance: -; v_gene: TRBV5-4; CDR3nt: TGTGCCAGCAGCCCGTGGGCTAGCGGGGGGGCGATGGGAACCGGGGAGCTGTTTTTT; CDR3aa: CASSPWASGGAMGTGELFF
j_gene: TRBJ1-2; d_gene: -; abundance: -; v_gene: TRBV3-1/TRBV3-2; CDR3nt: TGTGCCAGCAGCCAGGGGCCCCTCTATGGCTACACCTTC; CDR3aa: CASSQGPLYGYTF
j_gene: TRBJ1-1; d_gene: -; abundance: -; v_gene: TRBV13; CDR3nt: TGTGCCAGCAGCTTAGGACAGGTCAAAGCTTTCTTT; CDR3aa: CASSLGQVKAFF
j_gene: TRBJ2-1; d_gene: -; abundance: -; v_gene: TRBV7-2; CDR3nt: TGTGCCAGCAGCTTGTCCCCCCAGGACTACAATGAGCAGTTCTTC; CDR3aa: CASSLSPQDYNEQFF
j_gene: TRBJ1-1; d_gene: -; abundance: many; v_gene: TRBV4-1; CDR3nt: TGCGCCAGCAGCGGGCGGACGGAGGGGACTGAAGCTTTCTTT; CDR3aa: CASSGRTEGTEAFF
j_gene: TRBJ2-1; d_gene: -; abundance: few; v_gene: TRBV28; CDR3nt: TGTGCCAGCAGTTTCTACGGTGAGCAGTTCTTC; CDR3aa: CASSFYGEQFF
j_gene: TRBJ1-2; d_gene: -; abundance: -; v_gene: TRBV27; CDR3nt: TGTGCCAGCAGTCTCGAGGGGGGGCGGTTTGGCTACACCTTC; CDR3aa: CASSLEGGRFGYTF
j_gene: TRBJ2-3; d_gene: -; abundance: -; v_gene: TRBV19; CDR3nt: TGTGCCAGTAGTATAGATTTAATTGCAGATACGCAGTATTTT; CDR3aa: CASSIDLIADTQYF